This section outlines one T cell receptor beta chain sequence together with its context. Its antigen is not known. Only in-frame clones appear in the TCRdb table, and some are missing; sequencing was by immunoSEQ multiplex PCR. This repertoire shows some 100,000 clones, approximately 90% found once; its top ten account for roughly 7.1%. The data originate from a study of T cell responses to AZD1222 COVID-19 vaccine. Study-wide points: An increase in Spike-specific TCR breadth and depth was observed after two AZD1222 doses. Within unmutated variant regions lay the reported targets of nearly half of spike-specific TCRs. Seropositive at baseline were only six or seven AZD1222 recipients.

Sequencing used peripheral blood, obtained 28 days after the second AZD1222 dose. This sequence was found in an adult who received the AZD1222 COVID-19 vaccine.

The CDR3 coding sequence is TGTGCCAGCAGGGCTATAAGGGGGGGCACCAATGAGCAGTTCTTC. Residues: CASRAIRGGTNEQFF. V and J are TRBV11-2 and TRBJ2-1; D might be TRBD2 (7 bases). The CDR3 is 15 residues long. Trimming shortened V by 6 bases and J by 6 bases, and 18 bases separated the two germline ends. Per germline, CDR1 SGHAT and CDR2 FQNNGV.